A selection of T cell receptor beta chains follows, all from one sample in a study of blood T cell repertoires in COVID-19. Sequenced by immunoSEQ multiplex PCR; TCRdb stores in-frame clones only, minus some. The top ten hold more than 3.5% of the sample, which has fewer than 120,000 clones, around 80% seen once. The sample consisted of peripheral blood. The origin of the receptors is a woman older than 75 with acute or convalescent COVID-19. Each CDR3 is given without its conserved first and last residue. The size entry is marked missing in some rows and otherwise reads once, few, many or a size class.

j_call v_call clone_size cdr3_aa
TRBJ1-6 TRBV21-1 NA ASPPRRAYNSPLH
TRBJ2-1 TRBV29-1 NA SLRGRPRDRGGNEQF
TRBJ1-3 TRBV19 NA ASNSIPSGNTIY
TRBJ2-1 TRBV5-1 NA ASSWRIEQF
TRBJ1-1 TRBV4-1 NA ASSLDNVGQVRVGNTEAF
TRBJ2-3 TRBV5-1 NA ASSLAPSGSSGTDTQY
TRBJ2-1 TRBV5-1 NA ASSSGQGNEQF
TRBJ1-2 TRBV5-1 NA ASSTRSRDYGYT
TRBJ1-6 TRBV4-2 NA ASSDDSYNSPLH
TRBJ2-5 TRBV10-1 once ASSGQGQETQY
TRBJ1-3 TRBV4-3 few ASSQVTGTSGNTIY
TRBJ1-3 TRBV6-2/TRBV6-3 once ASSHTGVSGNTIY
TRBJ2-3 TRBV11-2 NA ASSPGGGQGPDTQY
TRBJ2-2 TRBV5-4 once ASSLGGLAGDAGELF
TRBJ1-1 TRBV19 NA ASRLRPGLNTEAF
TRBJ2-7 TRBV7-2 few ASSSTSGPAEQY
TRBJ2-7 TRBV5-1 NA ASSPTTDHYEQY
TRBJ1-5 TRBV30 NA AWSGQGDNQPQH
TRBJ2-1 TRBV30 NA AVSGYNEQF
TRBJ1-1 TRBV28 NA ASSPGGVRNTEAF
TRBJ1-6 TRBV11-2 NA ASSARQASGSPLH
TRBJ2-5 TRBV18 NA ASSPGQIQETQY
TRBJ1-2 TRBV12-5 NA ASGLALTAAANYGYT
TRBJ1-3 TRBV19 NA ASSRGQGNAGNTIY
TRBJ1-2 TRBV7-2 NA ASSLGQGVSTIGYT
TRBJ1-1 TRBV30 NA AFTLNTEAF
TRBJ1-1 TRBV7-2 NA ASSLGPGQNTEAF
TRBJ1-5 TRBV6-1 NA ASSEGRGLGPQH
TRBJ1-4 TRBV6-6 once ASSYSGGGNEKLF
TRBJ1-4 TRBV18 few ASSPVATNEKLF
TRBJ2-1 TRBV5-1 NA ASSPGGGPSYNEQF
TRBJ2-5 TRBV7-8 NA ASSVGTAEETQY
TRBJ1-4 TRBV7-9 once ASSPPYFGRSGTNEKLF
TRBJ1-1 TRBV30 NA AWRLRPGSSDTEAF
TRBJ1-5 TRBV6-5 NA ASSPQVLFNQPQH
TRBJ2-1 TRBV11-1 NA ASSLVGGGADEQF
TRBJ2-5 TRBV27 NA ASSLTGEVETQY
TRBJ1-2 TRBV4-1 once ASSQGRQDYGYT
TRBJ1-2 TRBV2 NA ATWDTAMYGYT
TRBJ2-2 TRBV3-1/TRBV3-2 NA ASSQEGAGTGELF
TRBJ2-5 TRBV5-1 NA ASSLYGGLEETQY
TRBJ1-3 TRBV6-1 NA ASSEVGNTIY
TRBJ2-3 TRBV6-5 NA ANGQEGLIDTQY
TRBJ1-6 TRBV27 NA ASRPGWSSYNSPLH
TRBJ1-4 TRBV5-8 NA ASSSTGSDEKLF
TRBJ1-3 TRBV5-1 NA ASSSTGAGNTIY
TRBJ2-5 TRBV10-1 NA ASSLSGRETQY
TRBJ2-1 TRBV25-1 NA ASSVSGASYNEQF
TRBJ1-4 TRBV5-8 NA ASSDAGEPNEKLF
TRBJ2-3 TRBV3-1/TRBV3-2 NA ASSWGGKTDTQY
TRBJ2-5 TRBV7-2 NA ASSTWTIETQY
TRBJ1-4 TRBV28 NA ASSTGQGGNEKLF
TRBJ2-7 TRBV6-1 NA ASSEGAGGNEQY
TRBJ1-1 TRBV4-1 NA ASSQDQGRAEAF
TRBJ1-1 TRBV5-1 once ASSLRSGGEAF